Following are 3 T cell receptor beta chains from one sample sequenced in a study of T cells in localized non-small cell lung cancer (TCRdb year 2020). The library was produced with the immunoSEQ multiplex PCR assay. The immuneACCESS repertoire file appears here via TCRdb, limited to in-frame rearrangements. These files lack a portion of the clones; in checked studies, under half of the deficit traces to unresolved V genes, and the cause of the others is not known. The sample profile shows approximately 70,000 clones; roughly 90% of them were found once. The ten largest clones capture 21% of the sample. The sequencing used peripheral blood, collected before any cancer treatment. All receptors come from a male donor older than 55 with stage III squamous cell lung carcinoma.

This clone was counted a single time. CDR3 sequence (DNA): TGTGCCTGGAGTGGTCAGGGGCTATCCTACGAGCAGTACTTC. Translation gives CAWSGQGLSYEQYF. The chain employs TRBV30 and TRBJ2-7, with D tentatively TRBD1 (6 bases). CDR3 length: 14 amino acids. V was shortened by 1 base and J by 1 base, with 11 bases between the two germline ends. The V gene's germline CDR1 is GTSNPN and CDR2 SVGIG (reference sequence).

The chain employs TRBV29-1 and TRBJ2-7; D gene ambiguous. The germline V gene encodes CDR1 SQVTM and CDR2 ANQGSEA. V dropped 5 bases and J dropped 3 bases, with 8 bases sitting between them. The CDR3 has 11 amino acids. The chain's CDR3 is CSVSQSYEQYF. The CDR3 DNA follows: TGCAGCGTTTCACAGAGCTACGAGCAGTACTTC.

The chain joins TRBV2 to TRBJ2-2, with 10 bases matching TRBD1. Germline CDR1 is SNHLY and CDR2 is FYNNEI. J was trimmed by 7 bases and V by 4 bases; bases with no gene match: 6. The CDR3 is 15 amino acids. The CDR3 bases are TGTGCCAGCAGTGGACAGGGGGCCGAGTACGGGGAGCTGTTTTTT. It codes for CASSGQGAEYGELFF.